This paragraph reports one TCR beta chain. The antigen remains unidentified. This sample stems from a study of CD8 T cells in ankylosing spondylitis. Study-level points and caveats: Within peripheral blood, clones linked to disease were CD8+ and relatively rare. What appeared characteristic of ankylosing spondylitis blood was a TCR beta motif of under 10 highly homologous variants.

In TCRdb, the 5' RACE reads were re-called with MiXCR into one record per CDR3 protein. This table has about 800,000 distinct CDR3 sequences, about 12% appearing once. With 2 bases clipped from V and 3 bases from J, the junction kept 5 bases outside the gene matches. The CDR3 is 16 residues long. Germline V CDR1 and CDR2: SGHRS, YFSETQ. The sample was blood, either unsorted or a sorted T cell fraction (not recorded which). This clonotype was sampled from a male donor with ankylosing spondylitis. The chain combines TRBV5-1 with TRBJ2-3; 11 bases are a match to TRBD2. The CDR3 region has the DNA TGCGCCAGCAGCTTCCACGGGACTAGCGGAACAGATACGCAGTATTTT. This sequence encodes CASSFHGTSGTDTQYF. The whole variable domain, filled in from reference TRBV5-1 and TRBJ2-3, reads KAGVTQTPRYLIKTRGQQVTLSCSPISGHRSVSWYQQTPGQGLQFLFEYFSETQRNKGNFPGRFSGRQFSNSRSEMNVSTLELGDSALYLCASSFHGTSGTDTQYFGPGTRLTVL.